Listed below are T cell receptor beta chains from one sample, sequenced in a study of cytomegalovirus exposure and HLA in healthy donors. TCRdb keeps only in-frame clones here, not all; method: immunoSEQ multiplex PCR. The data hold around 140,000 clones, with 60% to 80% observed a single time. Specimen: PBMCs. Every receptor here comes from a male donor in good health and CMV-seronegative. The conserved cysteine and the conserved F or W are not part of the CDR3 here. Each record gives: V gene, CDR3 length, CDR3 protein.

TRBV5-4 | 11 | ASSWDREYEQY
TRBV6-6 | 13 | ASSSLRAGANEQF
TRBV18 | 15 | ASSPPGTGAGTGELF
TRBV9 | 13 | ASSARDINTGELF
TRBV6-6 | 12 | ASSYSGLNNEQF
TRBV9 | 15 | ASSAAEAGIRTGELF
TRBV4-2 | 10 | ASSQGTREAF
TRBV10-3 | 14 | ASLTGGVSTNEKLF
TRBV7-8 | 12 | ASSSGTTNYGYT
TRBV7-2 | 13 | ASSLGPLISYEQY
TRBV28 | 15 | ASSLLAQGASNYGYT
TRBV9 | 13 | ASSVRSGGGDEQF
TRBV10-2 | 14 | ASSESPGSGANVLT
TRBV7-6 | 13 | ASSPRDSGRETQY
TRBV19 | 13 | ASSMGRGGDTEAF
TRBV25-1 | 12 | ASSETGGTDTQY
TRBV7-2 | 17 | ASSLPGWVAGGRGGELF